This is a list of T cell receptor beta chains from one sample in a study of identical twins. TCRdb redid the calling of the 5' RACE reads with MiXCR, one entry per CDR3 protein. This table holds approximately 530,000 distinct CDR3 sequences, about 22% found once. These data were likewise used in another study, on yellow fever vaccine responses in identical twins.

The specimen sequenced was CD4+ T cells sorted from blood. These receptors were collected from a woman aged 18-35 years in good health. The CDR3 runs from the conserved cysteine through the conserved F or W. A D gene is named only where the DNA matches it firmly. Size is stated for part of the rows, as once, few or many counts, or as a class when the clone is expanded.

j_call d_call v_call clone_size cdr3_nt cdr3_aa
TRBJ2-1 NA TRBV11-2 NA TGTGCCAGCAGCTCGAACCAGGTACGGGAGCAGTTCTTC CASSSNQVREQFF
TRBJ1-2 NA TRBV7-8 NA TGTGCCAGCAGCCCCCGGTTGGTCTCTGCTCGGGGCTACACCTTC CASSPRLVSARGYTF
TRBJ1-3 NA TRBV9 few TGTGCCAGCAGCGCCTCAACTGGAAACACCATATATTTT CASSASTGNTIYF
TRBJ1-2 NA TRBV27 NA TGTGCCAGCAGTTTAACCCCAACCGGTGGCTACACCTTC CASSLTPTGGYTF
TRBJ2-2 NA TRBV28 NA TGTGCCAGCAGTTTCTCGTGGTCGAGTAACACCGGGGAGCTGTTTTTT CASSFSWSSNTGELFF
TRBJ2-1 NA TRBV5-1 many TGCGCCAGCAGCTTGGATAGTGTTTCCAATGAGCAGTTCTTC CASSLDSVSNEQFF
TRBJ2-1 TRBD1 TRBV7-7 NA TGTGCCAGCAGCACCGGACAGGGGGCTGCCAATGAGCAGTTCTTC CASSTGQGAANEQFF
TRBJ1-2 NA TRBV24-1 few TGTGCCACCAGTGACCCGTGGTCCCTGGGCTACACCTTC CATSDPWSLGYTF
TRBJ2-7 TRBD1 TRBV12-3/TRBV12-4 NA TGTGCCAGCAGTTTAGCGAACAGGGGGCGCGAGCAGTACTTC CASSLANRGREQYF
TRBJ2-2 TRBD2 TRBV27 NA TGTGCCAGCAGTTTAATGCCTAGCGGGGGGACCGGGGAGCTGTTTTTT CASSLMPSGGTGELFF
TRBJ2-1 NA TRBV7-8 few TGTGCCAGCAGCAAAGAGGGGGGGGTAAATCGAAATGAGCAGTTCTTC CASSKEGGVNRNEQFF
TRBJ1-2 NA TRBV2 few TGTGCCAGCAGTGGGGTCGAGAGGGCTAACTATGGCTACACCTTC CASSGVERANYGYTF
TRBJ2-7 TRBD2 TRBV20-1 few TGCAGTGCTAGGGCTAGCGGGTCCTACGAGCAGTACTTC CSARASGSYEQYF
TRBJ2-2 NA TRBV7-2 few TGTGCCAGCAGCCTCGGTAGCGGCGCGAACACCGGGGAGCTGTTTTTT CASSLGSGANTGELFF
TRBJ2-7 TRBD2 TRBV12-3/TRBV12-4 few TGTGCCAGCAGACCGACTAGCGGGGACTCCTACGAGCAGTACTTC CASRPTSGDSYEQYF
TRBJ2-1 NA TRBV6-2/TRBV6-3 NA TGTGCCAGCAACCGACTCCTAGTGACCTCCTACAATGAGCAGTTCTTC CASNRLLVTSYNEQFF
TRBJ2-3 TRBD2 TRBV6-1 NA TGTGCCAGCAGTGGTTTAGCGGGGGGGCTGGCAGATACGCAGTATTTT CASSGLAGGLADTQYF
TRBJ1-1 NA TRBV12-3/TRBV12-4 NA TGTGCCAGCAGCCAGGGGTGGTATACTGAAGCTTTCTTT CASSQGWYTEAFF
TRBJ2-1 TRBD2 TRBV24-1 few TGTGCCACCAGGGGCTACCGGGAGGGCCTATACAATGAGCAGTTCTTC CATRGYREGLYNEQFF
TRBJ2-3 NA TRBV5-1 many TGCGCCAGCAGCTTGGAGGGTACAGATACGCAGTATTTT CASSLEGTDTQYF
TRBJ2-2 TRBD1 TRBV10-1 NA TGCGCCAGCACCCCGACAGGGGGATACACCGGGGAGCTGTTTTTT CASTPTGGYTGELFF
TRBJ2-7 NA TRBV2 NA TGTGCCAGCAGTGGGGGGGACGCCGACTCCTACGAGCAGTACTTC CASSGGDADSYEQYF
TRBJ1-5 TRBD1 TRBV12-3/TRBV12-4 many TGTGCCAGCAGCCTGACAGGGGATAGGAATCAGCCCCAGCATTTT CASSLTGDRNQPQHF
TRBJ2-1 TRBD2 TRBV2 NA TGTGCCAGCCTCTTCCAGACTAGCGACATCGCCTACAATGAGCAGTTCTTC CASLFQTSDIAYNEQFF
TRBJ2-1 TRBD2 TRBV7-6 few TGTGCCAGCAGTTCAAGCGGGAGGTCGCGGAATGAGCAGTTCTTC CASSSSGRSRNEQFF
TRBJ1-1 NA TRBV4-1 NA TGCGCCAGCAGCCAAGAAGGAGGGGTGAACACTGAAGCTTTCTTT CASSQEGGVNTEAFF
TRBJ1-1 NA TRBV7-9 few TGTGCCAGCAGCCCCAAAGTGGAAGCTTTCTTT CASSPKVEAFF
TRBJ1-1 NA TRBV12-3/TRBV12-4 NA TGTGCCAGCAGTTTCGGGGGGAGGGTCACTGAAGCTTTCTTT CASSFGGRVTEAFF
TRBJ2-4 NA TRBV7-2 few TGTGCCAGCAGCTACCGTCCCTACAGGGTATATGACATTCAGTACTTC CASSYRPYRVYDIQYF
TRBJ2-1 TRBD2 TRBV5-4 many TGTGCCAGCAGTTTTCTAGCGGGACAAGGTAACAATGAGCAGTTCTTC CASSFLAGQGNNEQFF
TRBJ2-7 TRBD1 TRBV29-1 few TGCAGCGTTAAAACCGGGACAGGGGGCTACGAGCAGTACTTC CSVKTGTGGYEQYF
TRBJ1-1 NA TRBV20-1 few TGCAGTGCTAGAGATCGACGGCGGAACACTGAAGCTTTCTTT CSARDRRRNTEAFF
TRBJ2-1 NA TRBV29-1 few TGCAGCGCCGCGAAGGGAGACAGTTACAATGAGCAGTTCTTC CSAAKGDSYNEQFF
TRBJ1-1 NA TRBV7-9 few TGTGCCAGCAGCCAAGGGACGAACACTGAAGCTTTCTTT CASSQGTNTEAFF
TRBJ2-1 TRBD2 TRBV29-1 NA TGCAGCGTTGCCCCTAGCGGGGCGTACAATGAGCAGTTCTTC CSVAPSGAYNEQFF
TRBJ2-2 TRBD1 TRBV5-1 NA TGCGCCAGCAGCCCGGGACAGTCTACCGGGGAGCTGTTTTTT CASSPGQSTGELFF
TRBJ2-6 NA TRBV19 NA TGTGCCAGTAGTATCAAAGGTAGCGGGGCCAACGTCCTGACTTTC CASSIKGSGANVLTF
TRBJ2-1 NA TRBV20-1 NA TGCAGTGCTAGAGGGTACACCGGGACCAATTACAATGAGCAGTTCTTC CSARGYTGTNYNEQFF
TRBJ1-5 NA TRBV20-1 NA TGCAGTGCTAGAGATCGCCAGGGCAATCAGCCCCAGCATTTT CSARDRQGNQPQHF
TRBJ2-3 NA TRBV5-1 NA TGCGCCAGCAGCCAGAGGACTCCTCGCGATACGCAGTATTTT CASSQRTPRDTQYF
TRBJ2-2 NA TRBV9 NA TGTGCCAGCACCCAGGAGGCTAGTCCATTGGTCTCCGGGGAGCTGTTTTTT CASTQEASPLVSGELFF
TRBJ2-3 NA TRBV28 few TGTGCCAGCAGTTTACTCCGACTGGAGAGCACAGATACGCAGTATTTT CASSLLRLESTDTQYF
TRBJ2-3 NA TRBV27 few TGTGCCAGCAGTTTAAGGAAGTCAAATACGCAGTATTTT CASSLRKSNTQYF
TRBJ1-2 TRBD1 TRBV20-1 NA TGCAGCAGGGGGGAGGGCTACACCTTC CSRGEGYTF
TRBJ2-2 TRBD2 TRBV5-1 NA TGCGCCAGCAGCAAAGCCGGGACTAGCGTGATCACCGGGGAGCTGTTTTTT CASSKAGTSVITGELFF
TRBJ2-5 NA TRBV3-1 NA TGTGCCAGCAACCTAGGGACTGAGGGGACCCAGTACTTC CASNLGTEGTQYF
TRBJ1-2 NA TRBV9 NA TGTGCCAGCAGCGTAGGTCTTCAAAGACAGGACCATGGCTACACCTTC CASSVGLQRQDHGYTF
TRBJ2-1 NA TRBV5-6 once TGTGCCAGGGGCCCCGGGCTGGGAGTTTCTAATGAGCAGTTCTTC CARGPGLGVSNEQFF
TRBJ2-2 TRBD1 TRBV19 NA TGTGCCAGCCTAGCCCACAGGGGGCGGACCGGGGAGCTGTTTTTT CASLAHRGRTGELFF
TRBJ2-1 NA TRBV7-3 few TGTGCCAGCAGCTTATGGGAGCAGAATGAGCAGTTCTTC CASSLWEQNEQFF
TRBJ2-5 NA TRBV11-2 few TGTGCCAGCAGCTTAGCGGGGGAGTACCAAGAGACCCAGTACTTC CASSLAGEYQETQYF
TRBJ1-1 TRBD1 TRBV29-1 NA TGCAGCGTTGACAGGGGGCTACTGAACACTGAAGCTTTCTTT CSVDRGLLNTEAFF
TRBJ1-1 NA TRBV20-1 few TGCAGTGCTAGGTGGCACCCCTGGAGCACTGAAGCTTTCTTT CSARWHPWSTEAFF
TRBJ1-2 TRBD1 TRBV12-3/TRBV12-4 many TGTGCCAGCAGTTTGACAGGGCCGGGTGGCTACACCTTC CASSLTGPGGYTF
TRBJ2-1 NA TRBV11-3 once TGTGCCAGCAGCTCGGGGCCCAGGGTTGACAATGAGCAGTTCTTC CASSSGPRVDNEQFF
TRBJ2-1 NA TRBV5-1 NA TGCGCCAGCAGCCCTGACAGTACAAGGTACAATGAGCAGTTCTTC CASSPDSTRYNEQFF
TRBJ1-4 NA TRBV7-8 few TGTGCCAGCAGCTTAGGGTATCGGGAAAAACTGTTTTTT CASSLGYREKLFF
TRBJ1-2 NA TRBV20-1 NA TGCAGTGCCAAGGGTCTTAGCTATGGCTACACCTTC CSAKGLSYGYTF
TRBJ2-5 TRBD2 TRBV11-2 NA TGTGCCAGCAGCTCTAGAGGAGGACTAGCGGGGGGGGCAATCGAGACCCAGTACTTC CASSSRGGLAGGAIETQYF
TRBJ2-3 TRBD2 TRBV20-1 few TGCAGTGCGAAACGGACTAGCGGGGCCACAGATACGCAGTATTTT CSAKRTSGATDTQYF